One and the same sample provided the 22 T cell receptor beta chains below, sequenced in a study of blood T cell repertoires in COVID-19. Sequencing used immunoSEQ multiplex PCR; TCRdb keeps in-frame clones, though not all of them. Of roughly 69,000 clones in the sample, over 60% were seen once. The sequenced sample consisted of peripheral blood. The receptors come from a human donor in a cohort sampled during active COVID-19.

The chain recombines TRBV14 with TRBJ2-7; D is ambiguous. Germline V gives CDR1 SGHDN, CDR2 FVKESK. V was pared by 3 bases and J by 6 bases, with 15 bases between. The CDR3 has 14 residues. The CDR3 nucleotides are TGTGCCAGCAGCCAGATACCGGTCCTTGGCGAGCAGTACTTC. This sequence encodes CASSQIPVLGEQYF.

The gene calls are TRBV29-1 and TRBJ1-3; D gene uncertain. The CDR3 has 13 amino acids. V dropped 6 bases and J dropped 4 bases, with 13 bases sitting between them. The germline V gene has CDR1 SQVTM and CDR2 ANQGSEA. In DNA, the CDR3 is TGCAGCGTACCCTCACTAAACGGAAACACCATATATTTT. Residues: CSVPSLNGNTIYF. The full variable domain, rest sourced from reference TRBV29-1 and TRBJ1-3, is SAVISQKPSRDICQRGTSLTIQCQVDSQVTMMFWYRQQPGQSLTLIATANQGSEATYESGFVIDKFPISRPNLTFSTLTVSNMSPEDSSIYLCSVPSLNGNTIYFGEGSWLTVV.

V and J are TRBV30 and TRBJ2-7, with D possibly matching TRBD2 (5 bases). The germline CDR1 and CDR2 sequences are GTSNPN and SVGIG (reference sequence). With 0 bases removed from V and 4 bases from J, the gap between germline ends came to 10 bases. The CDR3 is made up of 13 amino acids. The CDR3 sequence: CAWSVGLTYEQYF. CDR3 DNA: TGTGCCTGGAGTGTTGGACTGACGTACGAGCAGTACTTC.

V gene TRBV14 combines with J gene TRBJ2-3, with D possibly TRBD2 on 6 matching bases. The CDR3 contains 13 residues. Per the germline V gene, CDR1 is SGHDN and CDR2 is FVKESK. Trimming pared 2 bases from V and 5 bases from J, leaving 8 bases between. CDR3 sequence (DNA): TGTGCCAGCAGCCAAAACGGGGGAGATACGCAGTATTTT. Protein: CASSQNGGDTQYF.

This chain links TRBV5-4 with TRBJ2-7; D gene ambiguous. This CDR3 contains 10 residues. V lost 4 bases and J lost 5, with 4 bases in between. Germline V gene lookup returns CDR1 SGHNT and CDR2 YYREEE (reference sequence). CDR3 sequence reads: CASSRNEQYF. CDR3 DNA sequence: TGTGCCAGCAGCCGTAACGAGCAGTACTTC.

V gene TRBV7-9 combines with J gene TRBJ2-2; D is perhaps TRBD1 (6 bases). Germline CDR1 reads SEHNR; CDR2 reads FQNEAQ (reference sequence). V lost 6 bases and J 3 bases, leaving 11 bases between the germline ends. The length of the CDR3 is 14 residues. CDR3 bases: TGTGCCAGCAGAAAACAGGGTGACACCGGGGAGCTGTTTTTT. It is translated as CASRKQGDTGELFF.

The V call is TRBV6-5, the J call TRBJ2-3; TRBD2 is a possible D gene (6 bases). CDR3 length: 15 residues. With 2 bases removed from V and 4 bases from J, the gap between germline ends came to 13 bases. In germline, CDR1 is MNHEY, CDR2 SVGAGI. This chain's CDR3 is CASSYGGTTADTQYF. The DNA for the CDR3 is TGTGCCAGCAGTTACGGGGGGACGACGGCAGATACGCAGTATTTT.

The CDR3 protein is CASSPYLGNTGELFF. The CDR3 region has the DNA TGTGCCAGCAGCCCCTACCTTGGGAACACCGGGGAGCTGTTTTTT. The V and J genes are TRBV7-9 and TRBJ2-2; D is unresolved. This CDR3 region has 15 residues. Between the trimmed V and J ends, which lost 5 bases and 1 base, there was a span of 11 bases. Germline lookup yields CDR1 SEHNR and CDR2 FQNEAQ (reference sequence).

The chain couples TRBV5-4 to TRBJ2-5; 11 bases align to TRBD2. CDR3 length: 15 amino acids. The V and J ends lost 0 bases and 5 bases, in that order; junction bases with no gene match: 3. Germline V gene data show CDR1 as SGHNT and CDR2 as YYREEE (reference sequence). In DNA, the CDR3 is TGTGCCAGCAGCTTGGTACTAGCGGGGGTGGAGACCCAGTACTTC. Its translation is CASSLVLAGVETQYF.

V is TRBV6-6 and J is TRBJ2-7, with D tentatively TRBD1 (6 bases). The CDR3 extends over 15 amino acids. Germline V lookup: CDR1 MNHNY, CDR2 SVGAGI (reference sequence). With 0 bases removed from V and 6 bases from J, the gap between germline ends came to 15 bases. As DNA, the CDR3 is TGTGCCAGCAGTTACTCTGAGGGGGTAGTCGGCGAGCAGTACTTC. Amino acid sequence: CASSYSEGVVGEQYF.

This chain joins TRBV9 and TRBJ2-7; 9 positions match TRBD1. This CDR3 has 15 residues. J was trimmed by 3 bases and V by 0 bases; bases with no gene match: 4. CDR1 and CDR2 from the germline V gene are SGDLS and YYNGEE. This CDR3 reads CASSVGGDRDYEQYF. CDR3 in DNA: TGTGCCAGCAGCGTAGGGGGGGACAGGGACTACGAGCAGTACTTC.

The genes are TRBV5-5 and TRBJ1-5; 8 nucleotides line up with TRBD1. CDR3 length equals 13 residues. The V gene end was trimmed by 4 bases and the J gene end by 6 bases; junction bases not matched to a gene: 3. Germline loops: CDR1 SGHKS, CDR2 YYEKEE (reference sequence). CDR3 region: CASSRQGSQPQHF. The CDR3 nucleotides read TGTGCCAGCAGCCGACAGGGGAGTCAGCCCCAGCATTTT.

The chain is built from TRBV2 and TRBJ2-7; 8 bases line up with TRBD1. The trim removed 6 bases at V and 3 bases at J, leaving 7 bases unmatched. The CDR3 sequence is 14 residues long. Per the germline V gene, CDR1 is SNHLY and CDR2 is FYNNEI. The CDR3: CASSPTGEVYEQYF. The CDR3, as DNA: TGTGCCAGCAGCCCGACAGGGGAAGTCTACGAGCAGTACTTC. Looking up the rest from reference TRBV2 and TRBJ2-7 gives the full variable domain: EPEVTQTPSHQVTQMGQEVILRCVPISNHLYFYWYRQILGQKVEFLVSFYNNEISEKSEIFDDQFSVERPDGSNFTLKIRSTKLEDSAMYFCASSPTGEVYEQYFGPGTRLTVT.

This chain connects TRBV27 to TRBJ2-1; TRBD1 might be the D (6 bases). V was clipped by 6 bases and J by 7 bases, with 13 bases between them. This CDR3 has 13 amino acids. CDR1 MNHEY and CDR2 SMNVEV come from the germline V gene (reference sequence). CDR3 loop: CASSVTGRNEQFF. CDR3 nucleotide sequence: TGTGCCAGCAGCGTTACAGGGCGGAATGAGCAGTTCTTC.

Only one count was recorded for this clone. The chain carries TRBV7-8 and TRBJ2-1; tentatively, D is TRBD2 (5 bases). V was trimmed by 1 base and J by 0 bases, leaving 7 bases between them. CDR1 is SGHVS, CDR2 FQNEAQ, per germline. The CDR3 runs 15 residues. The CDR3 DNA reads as TGTGCCAGCAGCTTAGGCCGGGGCTCCTACAATGAGCAGTTCTTC. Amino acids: CASSLGRGSYNEQFF. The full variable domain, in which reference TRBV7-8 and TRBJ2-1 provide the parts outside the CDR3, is GAGVSQSPRYKVAKRGQDVALRCDPISGHVSLFWYQQALGQGPEFLTYFQNEAQLDKSGLPSDRFFAERPEGSVSTLKIQRTQQEDSAVYLCASSLGRGSYNEQFFGPGTRLTVL.

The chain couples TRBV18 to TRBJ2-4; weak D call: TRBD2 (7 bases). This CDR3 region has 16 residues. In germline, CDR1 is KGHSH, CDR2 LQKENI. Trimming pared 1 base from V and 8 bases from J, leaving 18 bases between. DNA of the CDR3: TGTGCCAGCTCACCACGGCAGCGCCAAGGGGGGGACATTCAGTACTTC. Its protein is CASSPRQRQGGDIQYF.

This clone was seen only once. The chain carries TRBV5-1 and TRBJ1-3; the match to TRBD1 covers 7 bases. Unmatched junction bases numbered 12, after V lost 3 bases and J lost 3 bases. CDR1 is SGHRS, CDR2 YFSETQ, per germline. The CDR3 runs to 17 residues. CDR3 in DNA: TGCGCCAGCAGCTACGATCGGGACAGTACTCGTGGAAACACCATATATTTT. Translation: CASSYDRDSTRGNTIYF.

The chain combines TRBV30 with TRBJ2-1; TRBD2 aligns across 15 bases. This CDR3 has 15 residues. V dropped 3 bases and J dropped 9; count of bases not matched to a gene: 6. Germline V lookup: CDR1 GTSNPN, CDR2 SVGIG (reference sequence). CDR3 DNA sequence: TGTGCCTGGAGCGGGACTAGCGGGGGGATTGGTGAGCAGTTCTTC. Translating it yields CAWSGTSGGIGEQFF.

The CDR3 DNA sequence: TGTGCCAGCATGGGGGGGGAGACCCAGTACTTC. This encodes CASMGGETQYF. This chain links TRBV7-9 with TRBJ2-5, with 7 nucleotides matching TRBD2. The germline V gene encodes CDR1 SEHNR and CDR2 FQNEAQ (reference sequence). The trim removed 7 bases at V and 5 bases at J, leaving 1 base unmatched. This CDR3 has 11 residues.

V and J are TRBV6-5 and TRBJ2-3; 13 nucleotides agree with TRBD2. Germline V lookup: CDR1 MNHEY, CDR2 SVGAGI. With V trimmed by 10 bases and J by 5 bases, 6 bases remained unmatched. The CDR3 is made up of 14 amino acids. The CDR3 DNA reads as TGTGCCACCAGGACTAGCGGGGGCATAGATACGCAGTATTTT. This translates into CATRTSGGIDTQYF.

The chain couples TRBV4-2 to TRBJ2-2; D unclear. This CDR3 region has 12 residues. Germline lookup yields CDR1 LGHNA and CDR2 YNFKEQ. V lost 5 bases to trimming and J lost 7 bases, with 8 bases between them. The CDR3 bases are TGTGCCAGCAGCTACGGAGTCGGGGAGCTGTTTTTT. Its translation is CASSYGVGELFF.

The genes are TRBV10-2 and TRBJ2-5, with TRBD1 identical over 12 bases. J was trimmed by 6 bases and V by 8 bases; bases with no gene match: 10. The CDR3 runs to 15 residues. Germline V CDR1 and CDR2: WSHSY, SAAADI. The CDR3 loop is CASGYRDRGRKTQYF. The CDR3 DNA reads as TGCGCCAGCGGCTACCGGGACAGGGGGCGAAAGACCCAGTACTTC.